This record covers a single T cell receptor beta chain. The CDR3 is made up of 13 amino acids. The sample belongs to a study of sequential checkpoint blockade in melanoma. About the research overall: Arm A got nivolumab then ipilimumab; arm B the reverse, 1:1. Maintenance nivolumab came after either treatment sequence.

Data came from immunoSEQ multiplex PCR; TCRdb stores just in-frame clones and leaves some out. This repertoire shows about 11,000 clones, approximately 72% found once; its top ten account for about 10%. Treatment specified: randomized to nivolumab then ipilimumab (arm A) or the reverse (arm B). None of the patients previously received DNA-damaging chemotherapy. Live CD3+CD8+ CD19− CD56− cells were sorted from PBMCs. The source material was CD8+ T cells sorted from blood (inferred from file names), sampled from a patient given nivolumab and ipilimumab in sequence. The receptor comes from a human donor with melanoma. The chain recombines TRBV21-1 with TRBJ2-3; the DNA was not used to check the table's D call, TRBD2. TRBV21-1 is a known pseudogene. Written as DNA, the CDR3 is TGTGCCAGCAGGGGAGCGAGCACAGATACGCAGTATTTT. Protein: CASRGASTDTQYF.